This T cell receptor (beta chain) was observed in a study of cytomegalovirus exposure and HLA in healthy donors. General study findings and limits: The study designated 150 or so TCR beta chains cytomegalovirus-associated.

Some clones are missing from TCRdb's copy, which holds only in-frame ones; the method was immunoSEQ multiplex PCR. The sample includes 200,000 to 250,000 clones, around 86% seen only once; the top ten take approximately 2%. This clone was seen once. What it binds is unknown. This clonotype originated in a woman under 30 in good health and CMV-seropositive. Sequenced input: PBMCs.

The CDR3 loop reads CASSTGTGIYEQYF. The CDR3 coding sequence is TGTGCCAGCAGTACCGGGACAGGGATCTACGAGCAGTACTTC. This chain joins TRBV27 and TRBJ2-7, with TRBD1 matching 9 bases. The trim removed 5 bases at V and 3 bases at J, leaving 5 bases unmatched. Germline values: CDR1 MNHEY, CDR2 SMNVEV (reference sequence). The CDR3 consists of 14 residues.